This T cell receptor (beta chain) derives from a study of Graves' ophthalmopathy and Graves' hyperthyroidism. Scientists amplified the TCR beta CDR3 regions from RNA transcripts. Investigators did first-round RT-PCR with HTBI primers, then second-round multiplex PCR. TCRdb reprocessed the multiplex PCR reads with MiXCR, giving one entry per CDR3 protein. Here the sample spans approximately 500,000 distinct CDR3 sequences, approximately 15% being singletons. It was on clinical symptoms, serum thyroxine, TRAb, thyroid ultrasound and orbital computed tomography that diagnosis relied. As the starting material, roughly 9.8 ml of fresh peripheral blood yielded the PBMCs. The ends lost 6 bases at V and 0 bases at J; junction bases unmatched: 15. The germline V gene has CDR1 MNHEY and CDR2 SVGEGT. CDR3 length equals 19 residues. Ten or more counts support this clonotype. Its antigen is unknown. General observations from the study: The blood repertoire also included most expanded thyroid clonotypes above 0.001 frequency. Prediction of ophthalmopathy progression reached roughly 70% sensitivity and nearly 75% specificity.

Sequencing was done on a sample of blood. The TCR comes from a woman aged 30 to 39 with Graves' ophthalmopathy. The chain combines TRBV6-2 or TRBV6-3 with TRBJ2-7; 12 bases match TRBD2. The CDR3 loop is CASSLRLAGVGSSSYEQYF. The CDR3 coding sequence is TGTGCCAGCAGCCTTAGACTAGCGGGAGTTGGATCATCCTCCTACGAGCAGTACTTC.